This record covers a single T cell receptor beta chain. Antigen: not known. The data derive from a study of T cell responses to AZD1222 COVID-19 vaccine. Overall study: Second doses at about 4 or about 12 weeks were pooled. Study-wide points: Donors were chiefly white British, with a greater number of females, and clonal diversity was perhaps underestimated. Vaccine-associated CD4 TCRs spanned spike, dominant at 160-218 and 743-854.

Repertoires were generated with immunoSEQ multiplex PCR, while TCRdb's copy carries only in-frame clones and drops some. Of some 40,000 clones listed, over 60% are singletons. Trimming took off 5 bases at V and 2 bases at J, with 13 bases between the two ends. CDR1 and CDR2 from the germline V gene are MDHEN and SYDVKM. The CDR3 has 14 residues. This chain links TRBV28 with TRBJ2-7; D may be TRBD1 or TRBD2 (5 bases each). The sequence derives from an adult in good health. The sample was peripheral blood, taken on day 0 of AZD1222 vaccination. CDR3 nucleotides: TGTGCCAGCAGTACCCCAGGGCGGGCCTACGAGCAGTACTTC. Translated: CASSTPGRAYEQYF.